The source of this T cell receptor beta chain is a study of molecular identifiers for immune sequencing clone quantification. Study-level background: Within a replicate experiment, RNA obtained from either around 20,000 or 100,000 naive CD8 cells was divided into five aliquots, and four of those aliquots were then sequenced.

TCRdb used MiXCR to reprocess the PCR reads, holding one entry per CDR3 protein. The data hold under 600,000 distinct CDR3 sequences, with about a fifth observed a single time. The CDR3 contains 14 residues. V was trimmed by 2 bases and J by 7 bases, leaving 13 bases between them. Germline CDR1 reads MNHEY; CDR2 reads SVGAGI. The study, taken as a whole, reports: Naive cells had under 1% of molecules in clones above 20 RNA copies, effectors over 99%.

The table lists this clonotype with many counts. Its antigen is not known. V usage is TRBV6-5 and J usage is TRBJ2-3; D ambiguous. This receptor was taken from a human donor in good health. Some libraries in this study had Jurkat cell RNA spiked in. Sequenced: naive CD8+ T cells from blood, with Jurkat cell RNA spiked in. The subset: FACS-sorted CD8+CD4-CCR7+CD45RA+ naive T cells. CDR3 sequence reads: CASSYQSDGYTQYF. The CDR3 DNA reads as TGTGCCAGCAGTTACCAATCGGACGGATATACGCAGTATTTT.